This record concerns one T cell receptor beta chain sequence. This clonotype was recorded a few times. What antigen it recognizes has not been identified. No qualities accompany the bases; no much larger clone lies one base away. The sample's treatment or condition label, in plain terms: live attenuated yellow fever vaccine strain. PBMCs were isolated from peripheral blood using a standard Ficoll-Paque protocol. Dynabeads CD4 and CD8 positive selection kits were used to isolate CD4 and CD8 T-cell fractions. RNA was extracted with TriZol from bulk PBMCs, CD4 and CD8 fractions, and dextramer-positive and dextramer-negative fractions. The data belong to a study of T cells after yellow fever vaccination (dated by TCRdb to about 2019). At the level of the whole study: The SMART-Seq v4 Ultra Low Input RNA kit was used to prepare libraries from fractions with low cell numbers. To track T-cell clones before and after primary and booster YFV17D yellow fever vaccination, bulk TCR alpha and beta repertoires were sequenced longitudinally. Two healthy male donors, one aged 18 to 30 and one aged 30 to 39 years, were included in the cohort. Blood was drawn at multiple timepoints before and after primary and secondary immunization, with bulk PBMC replicates and cell subsets isolated.

Broader findings and caveats from the paper: The secondary T-cell response was found to be weaker but faster than the primary response, with a peak reached on day 5 rather than on day 15. The study included only two donors, which limits how far the findings can be generalized. A small fraction of clonotypes appeared in both the CD4 and CD8 compartments, likely as a result of convergent recombination. Most clones expanded after primary vaccination were re-detected after the booster (almost 97% of CD4 and around 88% of CD8), suggesting broad memory maintenance. FACS-sorted repertoires could contain abundant contaminating clonotypes from the bulk population, so computational filtering was required.

TCRdb records Illumina NovaSeq 6000 as the sequencer. TCR cDNA was synthesized by 5'RACE template switching, which introduced a universal primer site and unique molecular identifiers. cDNA synthesis was primed from both the TCR alpha and TCR beta constant segments. Two PCR steps were used to amplify libraries, with sample barcodes and sequencing adapters being added in the second step. Sequencing of the libraries was done on either Illumina HiSeq 2500 (2x100 bp) or NovaSeq (2x150 bp). Under the source paper's analysis protocol: MIGEC was used to demultiplex reads and collapse the reads into UMI consensus sequences, and MiXCR was used for V(D)J alignment. Clonotypes responding to the vaccine were identified with edgeR on replicate PBMC samples, with the criteria of FDR below 0.01 and a log2 fold change above 5 up to day 15. CD4 or CD8 identity was assigned to each bulk clonotype according to whether the clonotype was present at higher abundance in the sequenced CD4 repertoire or the sequenced CD8 repertoire. TCRdb redid the processing of the public reads, applying fastp at Q25 and MiXCR, and retained in-frame beta chains. Each CDR3 protein appears once, grouped with its most common genes and DNA. These V and J calls originate from TCRdb's pipeline instead of the authors' own analysis. The sample has about 300,000 distinct CDR3 sequences on record, less than 9.5% of them singletons. The ten most abundant clones make up 3% to 3.5% of the sample.

CDR1 and CDR2, per the germline V gene (reference sequence), are GTSNPN and SVGIG. The CDR3 contains 14 residues, cysteine and phenylalanine counted. Just the 42-base CDR3 DNA is kept, in frame starting at base 1. Trimming removed 4 bases from V and 5 bases from J, leaving 17 bases between the germline ends. This sample comprised CD4+ T cells sorted from PBMCs, obtained 5 days after the yellow fever booster vaccination. In this chain, TRBV30 is recombined with TRBJ2-5; the D segment could be TRBD1, given 7 matching bases. The origin of this receptor is a man aged 18 to 35 who received the YFV17D yellow fever vaccine. The DNA sequence reads TGTGCCTGGACCCTGCAGGGGGGATCGGAGACCCAGTACTTC. Its protein is CAWTLQGGSETQYF.